This TCR beta chain was recorded in a study of identical twins (dated by TCRdb to about 2016). As for the study more broadly: To test whether fetal clonotypes persist, the study used deep sequencing on TCR alpha and beta repertoires from monozygotic twins, unrelated adults of various ages, and cord blood. To rule out contamination, the twin experiments were replicated at different times with different library preparation protocols.

Deletion took 5 bases off V and 5 bases off J, with a span of 10 bases between the germline ends. The germline V gene encodes CDR1 DFQATT and CDR2 SNEGSKA (reference sequence). From the cysteine up to the phenylalanine, the CDR3 has a length of 12 residues. Only the CDR3 region is kept as DNA, spanning 36 bases read in frame from base 1. Every donor was a healthy Caucasian. Using Miltenyi CD45RO+ enrichment and human naive T-cell isolation kits, memory (CD45RO+) and naive T cells were isolated from PBMC. Overall study results and their limits: Out-of-frame TCR alpha sequences shared between twins showed an excess of low generation-probability sequences compared with coincidental sharing between unrelated individuals. In monozygotic twins, recombination models systematically underestimated out-of-frame TCR alpha sharing, but the models matched the sharing seen between unrelated individuals. The excess sharing between twins in beta out-of-frame sequences was weaker because fewer shared sequences reduced the signal-to-noise ratio. Fewer insertions were carried by abundant cord blood beta clonotypes, a similar but weaker trend appeared in young adult naive repertoires, and no such trend appeared in memory repertoires. Conclusions relied on cross-sectional statistical analysis, since the same donors could not be followed over many years. Invariant T cells such as MAIT and iNKT could partly confound zero-insertion analyses, though diverse VJ usage argued against this for most clonotypes.

Notes on this clonotype: Its antigen has not been determined. A much larger clone differs by one base, so this may be a read error.

Library construction relied on 5' RACE. TCRdb records Illumina HiSeq 2000 as the sequencer. A universal primer binding site was added through template switching, and the final cDNA carried a unique molecular identifier so that TCR cDNA molecules could be counted accurately. Specific primers in the conserved constant-segment region were used to synthesize first-strand cDNA for TCR alpha and beta chains. To control for contamination, each cDNA library was double barcoded with a SMART-Mk sample barcode plus Illumina barcodes. TruSeq adapter sequences, together with Illumina sample barcodes, were added in two successive PCR steps. Sequencing of the TCR alpha and beta cDNA libraries was done on the Illumina HiSeq platform using custom primers. Under the source paper's analysis protocol: MiGEC processed the raw reads to extract unique molecular identifiers, while MiXCR was used to determine the CDR3 positions. Recombination models were inferred per individual with the repgenHMM and IGoR tools using an EM algorithm. Shared clonotype analysis was performed with the tcR package in R, normalizing sharing by the product of cloneset sizes. To study raw recombination without the effects of thymic and clonal selection, out-of-frame nonproductive sequences were analyzed. TCRdb ran its own pipeline on the public reads, namely fastp trimming at Q25 and MiXCR clone calling, and kept in-frame beta chains. Rows with a matching CDR3 protein are joined into one entry that keeps the most common DNA and genes. The V and J calls shown here were made by TCRdb, not taken from the authors' results. Counted in this sample were hundreds of thousands of distinct CDR3 sequences; over 11% of them appeared once. The top ten clones comprise around 8.3% of the sample.

The sequenced sample was memory (CD45RO+) T cells sorted from blood. The cell subset or site label of this sample denotes: CD45RO+ enriched T cells. The receptor was isolated from a young woman in good health. Here the chain combines TRBV20-1 and TRBJ1-5; the best D guess is TRBD1, with 5 bases matching. CDR3 region: CSARRGYQPQHF. The bases are TGCAGTGCTCGTCGGGGGTATCAGCCCCAGCATTTT.